This TCR beta chain was identified during a study of T cell responses to AZD1222 COVID-19 vaccine. Profiled with immunoSEQ multiplex PCR; TCRdb holds only in-frame clones, not every one. The table lists over 110,000 clones, 92% of them singletons. Germline V lookup: CDR1 SEHNR, CDR2 FQNEAQ (reference sequence). The CDR3 spans 15 residues. V gave up 0 bases and J gave up 6 bases; unmatched junction bases: 3. The sample was peripheral blood, taken on day 0 of AZD1222 vaccination. The J gene is TRBJ2-1, the V gene TRBV7-9; 9 bases are shared with TRBD2. The TCR originated in an adult in good health. The CDR3 coding sequence is TGTGCCAGCAGCTTAGCTAGCGGGAGATTCAATGAGCAGTTCTTC. It codes for CASSLASGRFNEQFF.